This T cell receptor beta chain was documented in a study of shared clonotypes between healthy human individuals. Adults of Caucasian background living in Nashville, Tennessee made up all donors. Across several immunoSEQ plates, the genomic DNA of each subset was split evenly. Produced via immunoSEQ multiplex PCR; TCRdb's table is partial and in-frame only. Of about 110,000 clones in the sample, approximately 70% were seen once. As for this clone: Its antigen is still unknown.

With 6 bases clipped from V and 2 bases from J, the junction kept 6 bases outside the gene matches. The CDR3 sequence is 14 residues long. Per germline, CDR1 SGHVS and CDR2 FQNEAQ. General study points: Roughly 5% of naive CD4 clonotypes were common to a few donors.

Sequences were obtained from memory CD8+ T cells sorted from blood. Subset described: CD45RO+ cells pooled with CCR7-negative TemRA cells. The chain joins TRBV7-8 to TRBJ2-5, with 7 bases that match TRBD1. This TCR came from a woman between 25 and 40 years old in good health. The CDR3 here is CASRYAGGQETQYF. CDR3 DNA: TGTGCCAGCAGATACGCAGGGGGTCAAGAGACCCAGTACTTC.